This T cell receptor beta chain was recovered during a study of T-cell memory formation after mild COVID-19. Broader study findings: Clones contracting across day 15 to 85 had a balanced CD4/CD8 profile; later expanding clones leaned CD4+.

TCR alpha and TCR beta cDNA libraries carrying sample barcodes and UMIs were produced by 5'RACE using constant-segment primers. Each CDR3 protein gets one entry after TCRdb re-called the 5' RACE reads with MiXCR. The sample lists almost 350,000 distinct CDR3 sequences; roughly 19% were seen once. This CDR3 contains 15 residues. V shed 0 bases and J 4 bases; nucleotides not matched to a gene: 5. CDR1 is SGHNT and CDR2 is YYREEE in the germline V gene (reference sequence). This clonotype occurred a few times. The antigen is undetermined. The chain uses TRBV5-4 and TRBJ2-7; 9 nucleotides agree with TRBD2. Sequencing input: PBMCs or a T cell subset sorted from them (not recorded which). The TCR sequence derives from a man aged 18 to 35 who had mild COVID-19 (a few samples of this study predate the infection). Cell type and time point are not known. DNA of the CDR3: TGTGCCAGCAGCTTGGTGCGGGGGGGCGTTTACGAGCAGTACTTC. Amino acids: CASSLVRGGVYEQYF.